Given below is one T cell receptor (beta chain) in context. Its antigen specificity is not known. Base qualities are not provided; no much larger clone lies one nucleotide away. The entry originates in a study of T cell repertoires in chronic hepatitis B (dated by TCRdb to the late 2010s). V gives up 9 bases and J gives up 4 bases, and the segment between their germline ends measures 17 bases. The CDR3 spans 14 residues, from the cysteine through the phenylalanine. Only the CDR3 DNA is retained, 42 bases long and in frame from the first base. The germline V gene (reference sequence) supplies CDR1 MNHEY and CDR2 SMNVEV. Receptor amplification or capture employed the immunoSEQ multiplex PCR assay. TCRdb took this table from immuneACCESS and kept in-frame rearrangements with V and J called. Such tables lack part of the clones; where checked against another copy, unresolved V genes explain under half of the gap, and the rest is unexplained. The sample has around 600 clones on record, more than 75% of them singletons. The ten largest clones take up around 17% of the sample.

The sequenced sample consisted of total CD8+ T cells from PBMCs. The TCR comes from a human donor with chronic hepatitis B virus infection. The rearranged chain carries TRBV27 and TRBJ2-3; no D gene is confidently identified. The CDR3 region: CASRLFRWADTQYF. The DNA sequence follows: TGTGCCAGTCGCTTGTTCAGATGGGCAGATACGCAGTATTTT.